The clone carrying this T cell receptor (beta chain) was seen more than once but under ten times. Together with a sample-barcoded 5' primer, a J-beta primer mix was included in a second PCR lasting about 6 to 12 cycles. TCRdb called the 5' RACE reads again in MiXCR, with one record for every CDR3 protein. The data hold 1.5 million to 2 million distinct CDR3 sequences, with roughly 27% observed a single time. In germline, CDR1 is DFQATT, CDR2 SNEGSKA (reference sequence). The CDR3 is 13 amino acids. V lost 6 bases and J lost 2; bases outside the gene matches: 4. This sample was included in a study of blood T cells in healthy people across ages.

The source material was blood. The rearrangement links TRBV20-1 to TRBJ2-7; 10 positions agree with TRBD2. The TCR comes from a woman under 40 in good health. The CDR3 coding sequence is TGCAGTGCAAAAGGGACTAGCGCCTACGAGCAGTACTTC. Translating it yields CSAKGTSAYEQYF.